One TCR beta chain is described in this entry. Its specific antigen is unknown. Within one base of it there is no much larger clone, and no base qualities were kept. TCRbeta CDR3 regions were amplified from genomic DNA by means of the immunoSEQ Assay, a bias-controlled multiplex PCR. From the authors' description of their analysis: The number of nucleated cells in each sample was estimated by amplification of reference gene primers within the assay. To quantify the absolute abundance of each unique TCRbeta CDR3 rearrangement, sequence reads were collapsed and filtered. For each sample, productive Simpson clonality was calculated by taking the square root of Simpson's diversity index across productive rearrangements. TCRdb re-hosts the immuneACCESS table, in-frame sequences only. Its copies lack some clones; in the studies checked, an unresolved V gene accounts for under half of them, and the cause for the rest is not known. That table supplies the V and J calls and clone size; D and trimming were determined from the DNA. For this sample there are a few hundred thousand clones; around 84% appear just once. About 8.9% of the sample belongs to the ten largest clones.

The sample comes from a study of blood T cell repertoires in COVID-19 (dated by TCRdb to 2018 to 2021). Study-level background: Samples from collaborators originated in the United States, Italy and Spain and spanned both the acute and convalescent phases of COVID-19. The material from the prospective study consisted of cDNA or gDNA derived from T cells, B-cell-depleted T cells, or PBMCs. The dataset comprised deeply sampled blood TCRbeta repertoires from subjects exposed to, actively infected with, or recovered from COVID-19. The repertoires were released in a freely available public database meant as a resource for research on the immune response to SARS-CoV-2. Samples were obtained from the ongoing ImmuneRACE study (first 160 participants) and from 1,254 subjects provided by 6 global collaborators. The sample metadata nearly always contained a de-identified subject ID, COVID-19 status, age in years and sex. Where available, HLA class I and class II types were taken from metadata supplied by the sample provider and were not determined by assay-based typing.

Collaborating institutions collected whole blood in K2EDTA tubes following their own protocols. For TCRbeta analysis, collaborators shipped samples in one of three forms: frozen whole blood, isolated PBMCs, or DNA extracted from either of those sample types. Study-wide conclusions, independent of this receptor: The amount of clinical and demographic metadata varied by source and participant and was provided uncurated.

Trimming leaves V shorter by 0 bases and J shorter by 5 bases, with the junction holding 11 bases beyond the gene matches. The germline V gene sets CDR1 to MGHRA and CDR2 to YSYEKL. Its CDR3 holds 19 amino acids, cysteine through phenylalanine. Just the 57-base CDR3 DNA is kept, in frame starting at base 1. Rearrangement joined TRBV4-1 to TRBJ2-2, with 11 bases matching TRBD2. The source of this sequence is a man aged 45-65 years with active or convalescent COVID-19. The sequenced sample was peripheral blood. The CDR3 protein: CASSQDQLAGAWGTGELFF. Here is the DNA: TGCGCCAGCAGCCAAGATCAACTAGCGGGGGCCTGGGGAACCGGGGAGCTGTTTTTT.